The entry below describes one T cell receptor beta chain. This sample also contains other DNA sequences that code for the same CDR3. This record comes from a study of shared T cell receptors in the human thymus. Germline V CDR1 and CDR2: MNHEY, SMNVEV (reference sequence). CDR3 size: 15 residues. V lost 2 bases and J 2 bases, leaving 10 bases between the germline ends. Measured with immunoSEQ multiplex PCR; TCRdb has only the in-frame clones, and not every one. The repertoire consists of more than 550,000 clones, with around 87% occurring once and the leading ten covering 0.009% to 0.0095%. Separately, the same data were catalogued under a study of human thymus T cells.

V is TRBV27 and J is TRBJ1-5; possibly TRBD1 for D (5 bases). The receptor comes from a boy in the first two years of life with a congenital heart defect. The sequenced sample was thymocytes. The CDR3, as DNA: TGTGCCAGCAGTTTAGAAGGGGTGGGCAATCAGCCCCAGCATTTT. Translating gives CASSLEGVGNQPQHF.